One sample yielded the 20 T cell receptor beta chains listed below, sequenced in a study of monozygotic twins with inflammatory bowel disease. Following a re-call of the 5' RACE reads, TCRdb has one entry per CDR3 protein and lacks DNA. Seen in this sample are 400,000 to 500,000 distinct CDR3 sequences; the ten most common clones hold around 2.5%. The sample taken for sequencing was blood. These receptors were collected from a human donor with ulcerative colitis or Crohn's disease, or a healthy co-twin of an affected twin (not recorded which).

CDR3: CASSVGQELPSVYNEQFF. This rearrangement joins TRBV5-1 to TRBJ2-1; TCRdb designates TRBD1, a call that cannot be tested without DNA. Germline V lookup: CDR1 SGHRS, CDR2 YFSETQ. This CDR3 is 18 amino acids long.

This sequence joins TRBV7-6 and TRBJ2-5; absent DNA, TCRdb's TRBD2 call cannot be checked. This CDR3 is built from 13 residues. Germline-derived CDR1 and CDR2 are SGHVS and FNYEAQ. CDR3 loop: CASSLVAVETQYF.

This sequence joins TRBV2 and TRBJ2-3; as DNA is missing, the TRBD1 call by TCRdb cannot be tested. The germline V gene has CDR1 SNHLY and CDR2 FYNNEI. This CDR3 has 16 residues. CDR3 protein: CASSERGTGRTDTQYF.

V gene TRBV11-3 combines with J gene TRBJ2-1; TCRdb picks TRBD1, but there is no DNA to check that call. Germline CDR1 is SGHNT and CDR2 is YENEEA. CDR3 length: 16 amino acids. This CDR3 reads CASSHTGDFSYNEQFF.

The CDR3 here is CASSPLTATTAGELFF. V gene TRBV2 combines with J gene TRBJ2-2; TCRdb indicates TRBD2, and absent DNA this call remains unverified. Looked up from germline, CDR1 is SNHLY and CDR2 is FYNNEI. There are 16 residues in the CDR3.

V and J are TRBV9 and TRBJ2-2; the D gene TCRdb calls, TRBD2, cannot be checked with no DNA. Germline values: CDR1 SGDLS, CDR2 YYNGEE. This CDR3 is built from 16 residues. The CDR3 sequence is CASSGRASATLGELFF.

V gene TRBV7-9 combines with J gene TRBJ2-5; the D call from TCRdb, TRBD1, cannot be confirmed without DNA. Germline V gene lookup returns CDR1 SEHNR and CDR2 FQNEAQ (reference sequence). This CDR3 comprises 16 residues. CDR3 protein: CASSLGGPLQWETQYF.

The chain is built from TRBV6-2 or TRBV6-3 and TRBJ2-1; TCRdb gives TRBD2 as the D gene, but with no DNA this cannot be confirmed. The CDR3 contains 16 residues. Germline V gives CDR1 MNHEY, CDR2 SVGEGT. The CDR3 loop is CASSTLVRSSYNEQFF.

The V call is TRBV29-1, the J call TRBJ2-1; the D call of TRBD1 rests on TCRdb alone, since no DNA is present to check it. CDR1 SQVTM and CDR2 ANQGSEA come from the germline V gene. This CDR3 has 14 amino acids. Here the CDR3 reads CSVDGGGGYNEQFF.

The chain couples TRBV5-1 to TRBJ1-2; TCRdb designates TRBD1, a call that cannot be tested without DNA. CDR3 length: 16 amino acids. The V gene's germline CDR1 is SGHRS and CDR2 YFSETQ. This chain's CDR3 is CASSLGGAGTAYGYTF.

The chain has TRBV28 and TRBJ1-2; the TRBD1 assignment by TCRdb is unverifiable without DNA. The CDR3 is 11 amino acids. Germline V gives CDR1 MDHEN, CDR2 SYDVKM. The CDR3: CASSPDRRRTF.

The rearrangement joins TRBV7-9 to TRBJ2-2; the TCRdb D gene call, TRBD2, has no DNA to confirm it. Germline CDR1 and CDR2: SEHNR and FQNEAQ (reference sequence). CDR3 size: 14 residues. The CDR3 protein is CVGGGRSNTGELFF.

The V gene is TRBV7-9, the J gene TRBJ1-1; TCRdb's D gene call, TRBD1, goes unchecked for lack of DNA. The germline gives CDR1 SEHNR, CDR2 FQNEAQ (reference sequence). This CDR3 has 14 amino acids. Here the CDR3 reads CASSSTGGYGEAFF.

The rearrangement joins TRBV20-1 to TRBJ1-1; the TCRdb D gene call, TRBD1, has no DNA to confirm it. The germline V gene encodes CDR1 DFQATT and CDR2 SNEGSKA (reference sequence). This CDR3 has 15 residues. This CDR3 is CSAASGTGGNTEAFF.

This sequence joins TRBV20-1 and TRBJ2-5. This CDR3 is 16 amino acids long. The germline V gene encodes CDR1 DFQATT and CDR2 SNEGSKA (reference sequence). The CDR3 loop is CSARGGFSGLGETQYF.

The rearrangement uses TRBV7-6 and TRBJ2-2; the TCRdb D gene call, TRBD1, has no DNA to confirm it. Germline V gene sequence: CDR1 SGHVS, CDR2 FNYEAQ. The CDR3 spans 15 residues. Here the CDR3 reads CASSSGQQNTGELFF. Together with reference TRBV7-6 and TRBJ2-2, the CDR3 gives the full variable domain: GAGVSQSPRYKVTKRGQDVALRCDPISGHVSLYWYRQALGQGPEFLTYFNYEAQQDKSGLPNDRFSAERPEGSISTLTIQRTEQRDSAMYRCASSSGQQNTGELFFGEGSRLTVL.

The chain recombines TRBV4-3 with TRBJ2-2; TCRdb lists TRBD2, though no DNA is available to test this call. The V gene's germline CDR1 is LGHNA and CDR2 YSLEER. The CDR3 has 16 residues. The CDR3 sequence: CASSLRLAGEDGELFF.

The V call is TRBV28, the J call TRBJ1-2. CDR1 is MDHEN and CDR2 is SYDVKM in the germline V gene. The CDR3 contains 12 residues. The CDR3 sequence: CASTAETYGYTF.

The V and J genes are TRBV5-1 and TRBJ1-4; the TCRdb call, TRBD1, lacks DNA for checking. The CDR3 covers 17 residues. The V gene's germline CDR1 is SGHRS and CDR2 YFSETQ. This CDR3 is CASSEGQGKTTNEKLFF. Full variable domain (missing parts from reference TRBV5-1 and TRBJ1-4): KAGVTQTPRYLIKTRGQQVTLSCSPISGHRSVSWYQQTPGQGLQFLFEYFSETQRNKGNFPGRFSGRQFSNSRSEMNVSTLELGDSALYLCASSEGQGKTTNEKLFFGSGTQLSVL.

CDR3 residues: CASSQDGLVTETQYF. The rearrangement joins TRBV4-1 to TRBJ2-5; TCRdb's assignment of TRBD2 cannot be checked, as there is no DNA. Germline V CDR1 and CDR2: MGHRA, YSYEKL. This CDR3 has 15 amino acids.